This record looks at one TCR beta chain sequence and its context. V lost 5 bases to trimming and J lost 1 base; unmatched junction nucleotides: 7. The germline gives CDR1 MNHNY, CDR2 SVGAGI (reference sequence). This CDR3 contains 15 residues. Data came from immunoSEQ multiplex PCR; TCRdb stores just in-frame clones and leaves some out. The sample includes about 160,000 clones, over 70% of them seen just once. These data belong to a study of blood T cell repertoires in COVID-19. Sequenced: peripheral blood. The V call is TRBV6-6, the J call TRBJ1-1, with 7 bases matching TRBD1. This receptor was taken from an older man with acute or convalescent COVID-19. This CDR3 reads CASSQRQGANTEAFF. CDR3 in DNA: TGTGCCAGCAGTCAGAGACAGGGAGCGAACACTGAAGCTTTCTTT.